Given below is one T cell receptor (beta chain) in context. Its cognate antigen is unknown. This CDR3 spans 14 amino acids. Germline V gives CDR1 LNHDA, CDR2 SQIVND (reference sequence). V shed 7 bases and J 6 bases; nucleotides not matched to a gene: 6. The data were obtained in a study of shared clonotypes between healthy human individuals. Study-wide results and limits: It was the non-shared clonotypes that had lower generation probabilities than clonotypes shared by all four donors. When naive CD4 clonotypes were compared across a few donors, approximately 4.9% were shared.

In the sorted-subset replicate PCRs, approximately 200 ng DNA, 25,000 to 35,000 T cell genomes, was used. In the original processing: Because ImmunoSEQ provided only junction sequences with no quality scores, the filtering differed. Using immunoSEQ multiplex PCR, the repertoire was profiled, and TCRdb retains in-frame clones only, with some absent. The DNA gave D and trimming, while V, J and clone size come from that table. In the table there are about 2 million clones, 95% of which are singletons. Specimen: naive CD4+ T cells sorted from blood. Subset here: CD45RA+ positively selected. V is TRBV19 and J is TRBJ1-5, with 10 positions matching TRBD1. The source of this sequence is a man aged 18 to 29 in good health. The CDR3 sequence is CASTRDRGVQPQHF. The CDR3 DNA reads TGTGCCAGTACGCGGGACAGGGGAGTTCAGCCCCAGCATTTT. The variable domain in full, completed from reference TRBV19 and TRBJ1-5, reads DGGITQSPKYLFRKEGQNVTLSCEQNLNHDAMYWYRQDPGQGLRLIYYSQIVNDFQKGDIAEGYSVSREKKESFPLTVTSAQKNPTAFYLCASTRDRGVQPQHFGDGTRLSIL.